These 5 T cell receptor beta chains originate from one sample sequenced in a study of shared clonotypes between healthy human individuals. Repertoires were generated with immunoSEQ multiplex PCR, while TCRdb's copy carries only in-frame clones and drops some. Of some 2,400,000 clones listed, around 95% are singletons. The sequencing input was naive CD4+ T cells sorted from blood. This sample's subset: CD45RA+ positively selected. The receptors shown here come from a young man in good health.

The CDR3 loop is CASSLTVVKGAGNSPLHF. CDR3 DNA sequence: TGTGCCAGCAGCTTGACGGTCGTAAAGGGGGCCGGGAATTCACCCCTCCACTTT. The rearrangement joins TRBV5-8 to TRBJ1-6, with 7 bases fitting TRBD1. V lost 1 base, J lost 7 bases, and 14 bases stayed unmatched. The germline V gene encodes CDR1 SGHTS and CDR2 YDEGEE. The length of the CDR3 is 18 residues.

The table lists this clone with a count of one. The V call is TRBV5-5, the J call TRBJ2-3; D is unresolved. The CDR3 length is 14 residues. Per the germline V gene, CDR1 is SGHKS and CDR2 is YYEKEE (reference sequence). Trimming removed 6 bases at V and 3 bases at J, with 14 bases between. CDR3: CASTDQVYTDTQYF. In nucleotides, the CDR3 is TGTGCCAGCACCGATCAAGTTTATACAGATACGCAGTATTTT.

J is TRBJ2-4 and V is TRBV11-2, with D tentatively TRBD1 (6 bases). Germline-derived CDR1 and CDR2 are SGHAT and FQNNGV. This CDR3 region has 14 residues. Trimming removed 3 bases from V and 7 bases from J, with 13 bases in between. The CDR3 here is CASSFPAQGNIQYF. The CDR3 DNA is TGTGCCAGCAGCTTTCCGGCCCAGGGGAACATTCAGTACTTC.

This clone was detected once. V usage is TRBV25-1 and J usage is TRBJ1-2; no definite D call. Per germline, CDR1 MGHDK and CDR2 SYGVNS. The CDR3 sequence is 13 residues long. Trimming pared 4 bases from V and 4 bases from J, leaving 10 bases between. CDR3 nucleotides: TGTGCCAGCAGTGGCGAGGGAGGCTATGGCTACACCTTC. This encodes CASSGEGGYGYTF.

CDR3 in amino acids: CASSYLRTSGRAEDTQYF. CDR3 DNA: TGTGCCAGCAGCTATTTAAGGACTAGCGGGAGAGCGGAAGATACGCAGTATTTT. J is TRBJ2-3 and V is TRBV5-6; 13 nucleotides agree with TRBD2. Germline assignment: CDR1 SGHDT and CDR2 YYEEEE. This CDR3 region has 18 residues. The V segment lost 3 bases and the J segment 5 bases; nucleotides outside the gene matches: 12.